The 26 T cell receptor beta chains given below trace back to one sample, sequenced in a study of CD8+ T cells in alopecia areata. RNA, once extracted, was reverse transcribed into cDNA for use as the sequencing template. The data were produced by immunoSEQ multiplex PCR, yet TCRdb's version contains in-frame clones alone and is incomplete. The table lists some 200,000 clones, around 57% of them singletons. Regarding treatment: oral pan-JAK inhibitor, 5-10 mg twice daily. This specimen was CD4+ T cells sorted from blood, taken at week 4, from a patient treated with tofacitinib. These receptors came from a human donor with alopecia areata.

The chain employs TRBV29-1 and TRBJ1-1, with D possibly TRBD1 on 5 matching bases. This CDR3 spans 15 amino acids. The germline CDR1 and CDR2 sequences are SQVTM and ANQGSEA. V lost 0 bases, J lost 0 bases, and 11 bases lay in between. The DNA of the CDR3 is TGCAGCGTTGAAGATACAGGCATACTGAACACTGAAGCTTTCTTT. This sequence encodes CSVEDTGILNTEAFF.

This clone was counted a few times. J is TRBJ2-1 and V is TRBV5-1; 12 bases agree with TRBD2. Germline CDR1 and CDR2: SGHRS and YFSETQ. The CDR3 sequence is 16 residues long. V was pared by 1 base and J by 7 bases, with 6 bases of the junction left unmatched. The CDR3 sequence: CASSLRSSGGANEQFF. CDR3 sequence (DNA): TGCGCCAGCAGCTTGCGGTCTAGCGGGGGGGCAAATGAGCAGTTCTTC.

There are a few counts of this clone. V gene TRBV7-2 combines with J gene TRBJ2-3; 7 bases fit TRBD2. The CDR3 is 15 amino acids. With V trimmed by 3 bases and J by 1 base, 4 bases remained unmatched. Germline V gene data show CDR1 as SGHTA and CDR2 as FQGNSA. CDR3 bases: TGTGCCAGCAGCTTCGTTGCGGGGGGCACAGATACGCAGTATTTT. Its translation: CASSFVAGGTDTQYF.

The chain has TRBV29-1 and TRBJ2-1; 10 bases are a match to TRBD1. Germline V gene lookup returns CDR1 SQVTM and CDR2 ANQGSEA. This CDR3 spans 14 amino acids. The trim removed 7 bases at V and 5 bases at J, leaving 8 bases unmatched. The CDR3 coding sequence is TGCAGCGGTGCCGACAGGGGGCCCAACAATGAGCAGTTCTTC. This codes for CSGADRGPNNEQFF.

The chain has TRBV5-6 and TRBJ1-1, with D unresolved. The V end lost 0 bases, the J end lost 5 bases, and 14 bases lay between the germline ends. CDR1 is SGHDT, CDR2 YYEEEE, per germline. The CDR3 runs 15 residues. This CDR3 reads CASSLVRGERTEAFF. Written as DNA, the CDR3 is TGTGCCAGCAGCTTGGTACGGGGTGAGAGGACTGAAGCTTTCTTT.

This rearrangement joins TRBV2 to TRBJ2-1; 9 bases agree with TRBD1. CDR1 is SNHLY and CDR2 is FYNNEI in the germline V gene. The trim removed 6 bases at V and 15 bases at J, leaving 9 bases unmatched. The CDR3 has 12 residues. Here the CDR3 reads CASSHRQGGMFF. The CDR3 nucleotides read TGTGCCAGCAGCCATCGACAGGGGGGTATGTTCTTC.

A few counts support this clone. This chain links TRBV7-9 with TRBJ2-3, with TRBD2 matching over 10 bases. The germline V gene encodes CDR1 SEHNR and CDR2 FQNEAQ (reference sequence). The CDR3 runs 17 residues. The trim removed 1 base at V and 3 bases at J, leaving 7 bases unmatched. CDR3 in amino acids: CASSLGSAGGRTDTQYF. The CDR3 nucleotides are TGTGCCAGCAGCTTAGGTTCAGCGGGGGGGCGTACAGATACGCAGTATTTT.

The chain's CDR3 is CASSAQGRSTEAFF. CDR3 nucleotide sequence: TGTGCCAGCAGCGCGCAGGGGAGAAGCACTGAAGCTTTCTTT. This chain uses TRBV9 with TRBJ1-1; possibly TRBD1 for D (6 bases). V was shortened by 3 bases and J by 4 bases, with 13 bases between the two germline ends. This CDR3 is 14 amino acids long. Per the germline V gene, CDR1 is SGDLS and CDR2 is YYNGEE.

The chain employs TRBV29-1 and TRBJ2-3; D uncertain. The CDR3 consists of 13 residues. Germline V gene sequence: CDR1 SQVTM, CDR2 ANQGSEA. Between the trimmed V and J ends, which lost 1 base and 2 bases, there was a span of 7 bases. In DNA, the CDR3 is TGCAGCGTTGAAGGGCAGAACACAGATACGCAGTATTTT. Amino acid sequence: CSVEGQNTDTQYF.

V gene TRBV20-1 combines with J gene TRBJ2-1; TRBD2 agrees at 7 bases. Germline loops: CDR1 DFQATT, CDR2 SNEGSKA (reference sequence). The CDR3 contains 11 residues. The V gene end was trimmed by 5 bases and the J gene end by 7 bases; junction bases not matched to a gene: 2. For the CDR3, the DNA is TGCAGTGCTCTGCGGGGGAATGAGCAGTTCTTC. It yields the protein CSALRGNEQFF.

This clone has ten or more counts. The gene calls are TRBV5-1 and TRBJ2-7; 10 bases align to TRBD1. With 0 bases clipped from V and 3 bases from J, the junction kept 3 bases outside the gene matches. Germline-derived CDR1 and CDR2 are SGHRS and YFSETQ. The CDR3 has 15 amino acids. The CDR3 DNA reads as TGCGCCAGCAGCTTGGAGACAGGGGGCGTCTACGAGCAGTACTTC. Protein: CASSLETGGVYEQYF. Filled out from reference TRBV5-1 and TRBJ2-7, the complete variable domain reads KAGVTQTPRYLIKTRGQQVTLSCSPISGHRSVSWYQQTPGQGLQFLFEYFSETQRNKGNFPGRFSGRQFSNSRSEMNVSTLELGDSALYLCASSLETGGVYEQYFGPGTRLTVT.

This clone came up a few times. For the CDR3, the DNA is TGTGCCAGCAGCTCCGGACAGGGGCCTAACTATGGCTACACCTTC. Its protein product is CASSSGQGPNYGYTF. The J gene is TRBJ1-2, the V gene TRBV7-2; TRBD1 agrees at 9 bases. From germline, CDR1 is SGHTA and CDR2 FQGNSA. The CDR3 contains 15 residues. V lost 4 bases to trimming and J lost 0 bases; unmatched junction nucleotides: 3.

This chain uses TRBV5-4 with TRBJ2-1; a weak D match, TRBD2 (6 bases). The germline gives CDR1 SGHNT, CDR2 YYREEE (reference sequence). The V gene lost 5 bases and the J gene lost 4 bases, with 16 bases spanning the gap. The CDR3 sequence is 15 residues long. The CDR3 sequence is CASRSTGGRYNEQFF. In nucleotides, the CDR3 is TGTGCCAGCAGAAGCACCGGGGGACGATACAATGAGCAGTTCTTC.

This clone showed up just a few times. CDR3 in amino acids: CSVVGGSDTQYF. For the CDR3, the DNA is TGCAGCGTTGTGGGGGGGTCAGATACGCAGTATTTT. The chain carries TRBV29-1 and TRBJ2-3; 7 bases line up with TRBD2. CDR3 length equals 12 residues. The J segment lost 4 bases and the V segment lost 4 bases, leaving 2 bases of the junction unmatched. Germline V gene data show CDR1 as SQVTM and CDR2 as ANQGSEA.

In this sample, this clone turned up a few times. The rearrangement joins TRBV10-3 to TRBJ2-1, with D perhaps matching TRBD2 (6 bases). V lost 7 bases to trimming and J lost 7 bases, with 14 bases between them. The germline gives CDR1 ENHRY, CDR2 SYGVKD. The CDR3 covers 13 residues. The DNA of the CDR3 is TGTGCCATCAAGGGCGGGGTGAGGAATGAGCAGTTCTTC. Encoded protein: CAIKGGVRNEQFF.

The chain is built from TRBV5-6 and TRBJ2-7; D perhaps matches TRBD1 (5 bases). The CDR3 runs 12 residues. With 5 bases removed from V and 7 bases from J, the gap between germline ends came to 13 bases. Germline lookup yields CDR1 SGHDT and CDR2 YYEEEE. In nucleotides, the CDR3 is TGTGCCAGCAGTCAAAGATCAGGGGAGCAGTACTTC. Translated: CASSQRSGEQYF.

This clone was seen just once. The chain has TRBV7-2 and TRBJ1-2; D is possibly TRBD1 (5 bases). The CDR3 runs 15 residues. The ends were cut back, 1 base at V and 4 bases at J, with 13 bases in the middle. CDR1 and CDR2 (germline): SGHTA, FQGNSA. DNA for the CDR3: TGTGCCAGCAGCTTAGTCAGGGAGACTTCCTATGGCTACACCTTC. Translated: CASSLVRETSYGYTF.

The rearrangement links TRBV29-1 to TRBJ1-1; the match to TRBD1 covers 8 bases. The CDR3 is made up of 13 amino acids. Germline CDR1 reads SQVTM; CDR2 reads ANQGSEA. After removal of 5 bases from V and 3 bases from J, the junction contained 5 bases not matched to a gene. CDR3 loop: CSVQGAKHTEAFF. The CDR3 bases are TGCAGCGTTCAGGGGGCTAAACACACTGAAGCTTTCTTT.

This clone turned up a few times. CDR3 loop: CASSYGGHSGANVLTF. CDR3 DNA sequence: TGTGCCAGCAGCTACGGCGGGCACTCTGGGGCCAACGTCCTGACTTTC. This sequence joins TRBV7-2 and TRBJ2-6, with D possibly TRBD2 on 5 matching bases. Per germline, CDR1 SGHTA and CDR2 FQGNSA. The CDR3 sequence is 16 residues long. Trimming removed 4 bases at V and 0 bases at J, with 10 bases between. Combining the CDR3 with reference TRBV7-2 and TRBJ2-6 gives the whole variable domain GAGVSQSPSNKVTEKGKDVELRCDPISGHTALYWYRQSLGQGLEFLIYFQGNSAPDKSGLPSDRFSAERTGGSVSTLTIQRTQQEDSAVYLCASSYGGHSGANVLTFGAGSRLTVL.

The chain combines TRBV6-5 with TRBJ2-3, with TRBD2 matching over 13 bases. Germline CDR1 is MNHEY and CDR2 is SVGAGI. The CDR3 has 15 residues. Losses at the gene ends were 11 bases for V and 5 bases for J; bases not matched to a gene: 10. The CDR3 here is CADPVLAGGIDTQYF. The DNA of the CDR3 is TGTGCCGACCCGGTACTAGCGGGGGGGATAGATACGCAGTATTTT.

The CDR3 bases are TGCGCCAGCAGCCAAGATCGGAACGAGCAGTACTTC. Translated, it gives CASSQDRNEQYF. The V gene is TRBV4-3, the J gene TRBJ2-7; D is unresolved. In germline, CDR1 is LGHNA, CDR2 YSLEER. V was cut by 0 bases and J by 5 bases, with 5 bases left in between. The CDR3 length is 12 residues.

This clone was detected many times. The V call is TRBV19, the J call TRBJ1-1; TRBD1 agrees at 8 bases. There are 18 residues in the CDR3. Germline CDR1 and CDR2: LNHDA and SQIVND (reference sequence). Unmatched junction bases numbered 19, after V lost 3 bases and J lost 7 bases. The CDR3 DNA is TGTGCCAGTAGTATCTACCGGGACAGGTCCCTCACAACGGGTGAAGCTTTCTTT. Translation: CASSIYRDRSLTTGEAFF.

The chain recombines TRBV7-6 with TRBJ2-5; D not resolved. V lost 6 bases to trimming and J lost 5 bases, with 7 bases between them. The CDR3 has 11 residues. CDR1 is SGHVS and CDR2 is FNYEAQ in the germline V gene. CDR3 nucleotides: TGTGCCAGCAGGTCCGGGGAGACCCAGTACTTC. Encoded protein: CASRSGETQYF.

The CDR3 here is CASSKRGNEQFF. The CDR3 DNA follows: TGTGCCAGCAGTAAGAGGGGTAATGAGCAGTTCTTC. J is TRBJ2-1 and V is TRBV6-6, with D perhaps given as TRBD1 or TRBD2 (5 bases each). The CDR3 loop spans 12 amino acids. Per the germline V gene, CDR1 is MNHNY and CDR2 is SVGAGI (reference sequence). V was trimmed by 5 bases and J by 7 bases, leaving 9 bases between them.

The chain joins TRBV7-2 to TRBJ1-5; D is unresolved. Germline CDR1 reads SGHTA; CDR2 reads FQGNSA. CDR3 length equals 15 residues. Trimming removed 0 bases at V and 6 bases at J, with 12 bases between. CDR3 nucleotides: TGTGCCAGCAGCTTAGCTTACCATGAGGGTCAGCCCCAGCATTTT. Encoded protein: CASSLAYHEGQPQHF.

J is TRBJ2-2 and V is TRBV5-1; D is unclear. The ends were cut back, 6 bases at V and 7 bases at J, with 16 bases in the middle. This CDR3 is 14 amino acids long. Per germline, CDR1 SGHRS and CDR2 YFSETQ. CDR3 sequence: CASTADSTNGELFF. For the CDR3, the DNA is TGCGCCAGCACAGCTGACTCAACGAACGGGGAGCTGTTTTTT. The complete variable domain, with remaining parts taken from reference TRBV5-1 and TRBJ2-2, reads KAGVTQTPRYLIKTRGQQVTLSCSPISGHRSVSWYQQTPGQGLQFLFEYFSETQRNKGNFPGRFSGRQFSNSRSEMNVSTLELGDSALYLCASTADSTNGELFFGEGSRLTVL.